The 25 T cell receptor beta chains given below trace back to one sample, sequenced in a study of T cells expressing NK-cell markers. From the 5' RACE reads, TCRdb lists one entry per CDR3 protein and no DNA. The ten most abundant clones cover about 7.3% of a sample with approximately 460,000 distinct CDR3 sequences. The sequencing sample was made of blood T cells: a sorted CD56 or NKG2C T cell subset, CD4+ or CD8+ T cells, or bulk PBMC T cells (not recorded which). The receptor set was obtained from a woman aged 18 to 75 in good health.

This sequence joins TRBV4-3 and TRBJ1-2. Germline values: CDR1 LGHNA, CDR2 YSLEER. This CDR3 contains 15 residues. This CDR3 reads CASSQGITDLYGYTF.

The chain employs TRBV7-6 and TRBJ2-1. Germline V gene lookup returns CDR1 SGHVS and CDR2 FNYEAQ. The CDR3 runs to 13 residues. The CDR3 is CASSLGLTAKQFF.

The chain uses TRBV2 and TRBJ2-7; TCRdb's D gene call, TRBD1, goes unchecked for lack of DNA. The germline V gene has CDR1 SNHLY and CDR2 FYNNEI. The length of the CDR3 is 12 residues. Here the CDR3 reads CASDPLGNEQYF.

This chain joins TRBV29-1 and TRBJ2-7; TCRdb's D call, TRBD2, is unchecked because there is no DNA. This CDR3 is built from 13 residues. Germline V CDR1 and CDR2: SQVTM, ANQGSEA. The CDR3 here is CSVRLAGVYEQYF.

The J gene is TRBJ1-2, the V gene TRBV6-5. The CDR3 has 14 amino acids. The germline V gene has CDR1 MNHEY and CDR2 SVGAGI. This chain's CDR3 is CASSYSGQAYGYTF.

The chain carries TRBV10-3 and TRBJ2-1. This CDR3 is 14 amino acids long. Per the germline V gene, CDR1 is ENHRY and CDR2 is SYGVKD. The CDR3 region is CAISESREFNEQFF.

The gene calls are TRBV12-3 or TRBV12-4 and TRBJ1-6. The CDR3 extends over 12 amino acids. The CDR3 region is CASSYRESPLHF.

This chain joins TRBV20-1 and TRBJ2-7; the TCRdb call, TRBD2, lacks DNA for checking. CDR3 length equals 20 residues. In germline, CDR1 is DFQATT, CDR2 SNEGSKA (reference sequence). CDR3 in amino acids: CSARDQALAVNLVPSYEQYF.

The V gene is TRBV16, the J gene TRBJ1-5. Germline assignment: CDR1 KGHSY and CDR2 FQNENV. The CDR3 sequence is 15 residues long. This chain's CDR3 is CASSQFSQVNQPQHF.

The chain has TRBV9 and TRBJ2-1; TCRdb returns TRBD2, unconfirmable since there is no DNA. The CDR3 totals 18 residues. Looked up from germline, CDR1 is SGDLS and CDR2 is YYNGEE. CDR3 amino acids: CASSATSTSGRGGYEQFF.

The gene calls are TRBV14 and TRBJ2-1. Germline lookup yields CDR1 SGHDN and CDR2 FVKESK. This CDR3 has 16 amino acids. The CDR3 spells CASSQDGTRLNNEQFF.

V usage is TRBV5-1 and J usage is TRBJ2-2; TCRdb outputs TRBD1, but without DNA this stays unchecked. This CDR3 spans 16 amino acids. Looked up from germline, CDR1 is SGHRS and CDR2 is YFSETQ. CDR3 protein: CASNISPLGNTGELFF.

The V gene is TRBV5-4, the J gene TRBJ2-5; TCRdb outputs TRBD1, but without DNA this stays unchecked. This CDR3 comprises 14 residues. From germline, CDR1 is SGHNT and CDR2 YYREEE (reference sequence). The CDR3 loop reads CASSPGQTLGTQYF.

This sequence joins TRBV4-1 and TRBJ2-1; TCRdb's D call of TRBD1 is untestable without DNA. Germline CDR1 MGHRA, CDR2 YSYEKL. The CDR3 totals 12 residues. The CDR3 here is CASSQRTGEQFF.

The V call is TRBV29-1, the J call TRBJ2-5. CDR1 and CDR2 from the germline V gene are SQVTM and ANQGSEA. The CDR3 has 16 amino acids. The CDR3 protein is CSVTSIRGWGQETQYF.

This rearrangement joins TRBV18 to TRBJ2-3; TCRdb's assignment of TRBD1 cannot be checked, as there is no DNA. The CDR3 extends over 15 amino acids. Per the germline V gene, CDR1 is KGHSH and CDR2 is LQKENI. The CDR3 here is CASSPDDRDTDTQYF.

This chain joins TRBV7-9 and TRBJ1-5; TCRdb's D call, TRBD1, is unchecked because there is no DNA. Germline V gives CDR1 SEHNR, CDR2 FQNEAQ (reference sequence). The CDR3 is made up of 16 amino acids. This CDR3 reads CASSLGGRGDNQPQHF.

V is TRBV6-5 and J is TRBJ1-1. CDR1 is MNHEY, CDR2 SVGAGI, per germline. The CDR3 totals 12 residues. CDR3 sequence: CASSYWGSEAFF.

This rearrangement joins TRBV30 to TRBJ2-3; TCRdb outputs TRBD1, but without DNA this stays unchecked. Germline CDR1 is GTSNPN and CDR2 is SVGIG (reference sequence). This CDR3 has 14 amino acids. CDR3: CAWRPTGGLDTQYF.

The chain employs TRBV6-5 and TRBJ2-1; the TRBD2 assignment by TCRdb is unverifiable without DNA. The CDR3 totals 12 residues. Germline V gene sequence: CDR1 MNHEY, CDR2 SVGAGI. The CDR3 protein is CASLGLANEQFF.

This chain uses TRBV29-1 with TRBJ2-7; as DNA is missing, the TRBD1 call by TCRdb cannot be tested. The germline V gene encodes CDR1 SQVTM and CDR2 ANQGSEA. This CDR3 spans 15 amino acids. The CDR3 is CSVEGTGESSYEQYF.

The rearrangement links TRBV12-3 or TRBV12-4 to TRBJ1-1. The CDR3 length is 16 residues. The CDR3 protein is CASSLDVWLGNTEAFF.

The CDR3 is CASSSSPTGANTGELFF. The chain recombines TRBV12-3 or TRBV12-4 with TRBJ2-2; the D call from TCRdb, TRBD1, cannot be confirmed without DNA. CDR3 length equals 17 residues.

The chain employs TRBV12-3 or TRBV12-4 and TRBJ2-1; as DNA is missing, the TRBD2 call by TCRdb cannot be tested. The CDR3 length is 12 residues. The CDR3 loop is CASSRDFREQFF.

The chain links TRBV12-3 or TRBV12-4 to TRBJ1-2; the D gene TCRdb calls, TRBD1, cannot be checked with no DNA. The CDR3 is 15 amino acids. The CDR3 loop is CASSNQGTGSYGYTF.